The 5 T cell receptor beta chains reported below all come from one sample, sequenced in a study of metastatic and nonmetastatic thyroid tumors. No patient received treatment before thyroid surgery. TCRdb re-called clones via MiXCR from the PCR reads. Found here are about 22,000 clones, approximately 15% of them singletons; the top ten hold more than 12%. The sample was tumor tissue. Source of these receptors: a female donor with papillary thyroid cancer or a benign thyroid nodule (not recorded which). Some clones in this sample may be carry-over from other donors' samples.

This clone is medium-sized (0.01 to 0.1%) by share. The CDR3 bases are TGTGCCAGCAGTGAAACAGGAAAGGATTCACCCCTCCACTTT. Translating it yields CASSETGKDSPLHF. This chain uses TRBV2 with TRBJ1-6, with a tentative D call TRBD1 (5 bases). V lost 2 bases, J lost 8 bases, and 10 bases lay in between. Per the germline V gene, CDR1 is SNHLY and CDR2 is FYNNEI. The CDR3 has 14 amino acids.

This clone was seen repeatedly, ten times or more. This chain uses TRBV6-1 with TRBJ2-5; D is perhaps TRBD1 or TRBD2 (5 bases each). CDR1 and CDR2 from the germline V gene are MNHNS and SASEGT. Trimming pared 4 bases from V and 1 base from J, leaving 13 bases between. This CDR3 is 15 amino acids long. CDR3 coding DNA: TGTGCCAGCAGTGCTACTGGGACGGCCCAAGAGACCCAGTACTTC. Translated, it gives CASSATGTAQETQYF.

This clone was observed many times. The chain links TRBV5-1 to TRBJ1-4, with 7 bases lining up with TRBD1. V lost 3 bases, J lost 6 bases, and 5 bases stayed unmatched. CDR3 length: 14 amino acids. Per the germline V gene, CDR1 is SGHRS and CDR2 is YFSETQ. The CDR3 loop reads CASSSGTADEKLFF. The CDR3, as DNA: TGCGCCAGCAGCTCCGGGACAGCCGATGAAAAACTGTTTTTT.

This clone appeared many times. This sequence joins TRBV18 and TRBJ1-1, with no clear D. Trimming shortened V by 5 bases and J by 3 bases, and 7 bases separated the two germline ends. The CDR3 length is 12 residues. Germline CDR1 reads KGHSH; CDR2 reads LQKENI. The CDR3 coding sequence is TGTGCCAGCTCAACAGAGTACACTGAAGCTTTCTTT. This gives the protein CASSTEYTEAFF.

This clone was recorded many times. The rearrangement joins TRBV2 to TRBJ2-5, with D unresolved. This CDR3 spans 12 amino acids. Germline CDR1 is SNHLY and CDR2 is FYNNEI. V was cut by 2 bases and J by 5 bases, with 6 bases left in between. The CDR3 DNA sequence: TGTGCCAGCAGTGAATTCAGGGAGACCCAGTACTTC. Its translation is CASSEFRETQYF. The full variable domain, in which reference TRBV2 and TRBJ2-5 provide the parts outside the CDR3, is EPEVTQTPSHQVTQMGQEVILRCVPISNHLYFYWYRQILGQKVEFLVSFYNNEISEKSEIFDDQFSVERPDGSNFTLKIRSTKLEDSAMYFCASSEFRETQYFGPGTRLLVL.